One and the same sample provided the 28 T cell receptor beta chains below, sequenced in a study of blood T cell repertoires in COVID-19. Produced via immunoSEQ multiplex PCR; TCRdb's table is partial and in-frame only. This table has about 190,000 clones, around 85% appearing once. Sequences were obtained from peripheral blood. The receptors come from a man aged 25-45 years with acute or convalescent COVID-19.

The chain employs TRBV5-4 and TRBJ1-3; TRBD1 might be the D (5 bases). The V end lost 4 bases, the J end lost 8 bases, and 19 bases lay between the germline ends. The CDR3 spans 15 residues. Germline values: CDR1 SGHNT, CDR2 YYREEE (reference sequence). The CDR3, as DNA: TGTGCCAGCAGCCGGGACCCCACGACGGGAGACACCATATATTTT. This encodes CASSRDPTTGDTIYF. Variable domain in full (rest from reference TRBV5-4 and TRBJ1-3): ETGVTQSPTHLIKTRGQQVTLRCSSQSGHNTVSWYQQALGQGPQFIFQYYREEENGRGNFPPRFSGLQFPNYSSELNVNALELDDSALYLCASSRDPTTGDTIYFGEGSWLTVV.

The J gene is TRBJ2-7, the V gene TRBV6-5, with 8 bases identical to TRBD1. V was clipped by 6 bases and J by 3 bases; unmatched bases: 1. Germline assignment: CDR1 MNHEY and CDR2 SVGAGI. The CDR3 is 12 amino acids. The CDR3 bases are TGTGCCAGCAGGGGACAGGTCTACGAGCAGTACTTC. Its translation is CASRGQVYEQYF.

This clone was seen once. The chain joins TRBV2 to TRBJ2-3; 12 positions agree with TRBD2. The CDR3 totals 15 residues. V shed 8 bases and J 1 base; nucleotides not matched to a gene: 4. Per germline, CDR1 SNHLY and CDR2 FYNNEI. CDR3 amino acids: CASGWTSGGTDTQYF. The CDR3, as DNA: TGTGCCAGCGGATGGACTAGCGGGGGCACAGATACGCAGTATTTT.

The V gene is TRBV18, the J gene TRBJ2-1; 7 bases agree with TRBD1. The J segment lost 6 bases and the V segment lost 6 bases, leaving 8 bases of the junction unmatched. The CDR3 consists of 14 residues. Germline-derived CDR1 and CDR2 are KGHSH and LQKENI. CDR3 nucleotides: TGTGCCAGCTCTCGCGTAGGGACAGCCAATGAGCAGTTCTTC. It codes for CASSRVGTANEQFF.

This clone was seen a single time. The CDR3 protein is CASRKNSTRNYQETQYF. The CDR3 bases are TGTGCCAGCAGGAAAAACTCCACTAGAAACTACCAAGAGACCCAGTACTTC. J is TRBJ2-5 and V is TRBV21-1; TRBD2 is the table's D call, not checked against the DNA. TRBV21-1 is shown as a pseudogene. There are 17 residues in the CDR3.

The chain carries TRBV28 and TRBJ2-7; 13 bases are shared with TRBD2. CDR1 MDHEN and CDR2 SYDVKM come from the germline V gene. With 4 bases clipped from V and 0 bases from J, the junction kept 3 bases outside the gene matches. The CDR3 is made up of 16 amino acids. CDR3 amino acids: CASSSGLAGYSYEQYF. As DNA, the CDR3 is TGTGCCAGCAGTTCGGGACTAGCGGGGTACTCCTACGAGCAGTACTTC.

The rearrangement joins TRBV6-5 to TRBJ1-1; tentatively, D is TRBD1 (6 bases). The CDR3 has 13 amino acids. Germline CDR1 is MNHEY and CDR2 is SVGAGI. V lost 2 bases and J lost 6, with 10 bases in between. This CDR3 reads CASSYQGRAEAFF. The CDR3 DNA reads as TGTGCCAGCAGTTACCAGGGGAGGGCTGAAGCTTTCTTT.

The V call is TRBV10-3, the J call TRBJ1-1; D is possibly TRBD1 (6 bases). The CDR3 totals 14 residues. Germline V gene sequence: CDR1 ENHRY, CDR2 SYGVKD. Trimming cost V 3 bases and J 2 bases, with 10 bases left between them. As DNA, the CDR3 is TGTGCCATCAGTGACGACAGGACTAACACTGAAGCTTTCTTT. It encodes CAISDDRTNTEAFF.

The count of this clone is one. The chain has TRBV18 and TRBJ2-6; TRBD1 is a possible D gene (5 bases). V lost 2 bases and J lost 0, with 8 bases in between. Germline V gene lookup returns CDR1 KGHSH and CDR2 LQKENI. The CDR3 is made up of 16 amino acids. The CDR3 sequence: CASSPTGYSGANVLTF. In DNA, the CDR3 is TGTGCCAGCTCACCAACAGGTTACTCTGGGGCCAACGTCCTGACTTTC. Full variable domain (remainder filled in from reference TRBV18 and TRBJ2-6): NAGVMQNPRHLVRRRGQEARLRCSPMKGHSHVYWYRQLPEEGLKFMVYLQKENIIDESGMPKERFSAEFPKEGPSILRIQQVVRGDSAAYFCASSPTGYSGANVLTFGAGSRLTVL.

This sequence joins TRBV27 and TRBJ2-7; TRBD2 is a possible D gene (6 bases). Germline V CDR1 and CDR2: MNHEY, SMNVEV (reference sequence). The CDR3 is 16 amino acids. Trimming removed 3 bases at V and 4 bases at J, with 19 bases between. The CDR3, as DNA: TGTGCCAGCAGTTTTCGGAGGGTAGGGGAACCTTACGAGCAGTACTTC. Amino acids: CASSFRRVGEPYEQYF.

The chain is built from TRBV25-1 and TRBJ2-3; unclear D gene. The CDR3 consists of 15 residues. V was cut by 3 bases and J by 1 base, with 11 bases left in between. The V gene's germline CDR1 is MGHDK and CDR2 SYGVNS. The CDR3 reads CASSDEIYRTDTQYF. The CDR3 nucleotides are TGTGCCAGCAGTGATGAGATCTACCGCACAGATACGCAGTATTTT.

This rearrangement joins TRBV3-1 (or the pseudogene TRBV3-2) to TRBJ1-2, with 7 bases lining up with TRBD1. With V trimmed by 1 base and J by 2 bases, 1 base remained unmatched. CDR3 length: 14 amino acids. The V gene's germline CDR1 is LGHDT and CDR2 YNNKEL (reference sequence). In nucleotides, the CDR3 is TGTGCCAGCAGCCAAGGACAGGGAAACTATGGCTACACCTTC. It codes for CASSQGQGNYGYTF.

The CDR3 DNA is TGTGCCAGCTCACCCACAAACAGGGCCGGGGAGCTGTTTTTT. As protein: CASSPTNRAGELFF. The V call is TRBV18, the J call TRBJ2-2, with a possible D match to TRBD1 (6 bases). Germline CDR1 is KGHSH and CDR2 is LQKENI. The CDR3 consists of 14 residues. Trimming stripped 3 bases from V and 6 bases from J, with 11 bases between.

The chain is built from TRBV28 and TRBJ1-2; D is ambiguous. The CDR3 is 15 residues long. Germline assignment: CDR1 MDHEN and CDR2 SYDVKM. Deletions cut 2 bases from V and 4 bases from J, with 14 bases between. The CDR3 sequence: CASSLPGRGGYGYTF. CDR3 bases: TGTGCCAGCAGTTTACCCGGTCGAGGCGGCTATGGCTACACCTTC.

This chain joins TRBV21-1 and TRBJ2-4; the D call TRBD2 from the table was never checked on the DNA. TRBV21-1 is a recognized pseudogene. This CDR3 contains 16 residues. CDR3 sequence: CASSKGEGYGKNIQYF. The CDR3 region has the DNA TGTGCCAGCAGCAAAGGGGAGGGATATGGCAAAAACATTCAGTACTTC.

CDR3 in amino acids: CASSFRENQPQHF. CDR3 nucleotide sequence: TGTGCCAGTAGTTTTAGGGAGAATCAGCCCCAGCATTTT. The chain recombines TRBV19 with TRBJ1-5; D unclear. The CDR3 has 13 residues. V gave up 5 bases and J gave up 4 bases, with 9 bases separating them. Germline CDR1 is LNHDA and CDR2 is SQIVND (reference sequence).

The chain employs TRBV19 and TRBJ2-7; D unresolved. V was clipped by 1 base and J by 5 bases, with 6 bases between them. This CDR3 contains 12 residues. Germline CDR1 and CDR2: LNHDA and SQIVND (reference sequence). CDR3 sequence reads: CASSIGGNEQYF. In DNA form, the CDR3 reads TGTGCCAGTAGTATAGGCGGCAACGAGCAGTACTTC.

The chain couples TRBV5-1 to TRBJ1-4; a weak D match, TRBD1 (6 bases). Germline V gene lookup returns CDR1 SGHRS and CDR2 YFSETQ. V gave up 3 bases and J gave up 6 bases, with 15 bases separating them. The CDR3 consists of 15 residues. The CDR3 region is CASSSVGQSYEKLFF. The CDR3 DNA reads TGCGCCAGCAGCTCAGTCGGACAGAGCTATGAAAAACTGTTTTTT.

V usage is TRBV3-1 (or the pseudogene TRBV3-2) and J usage is TRBJ1-6; TRBD1 matches 10 bases. The germline V gene has CDR1 LGHDT and CDR2 YNNKEL (reference sequence). The CDR3 consists of 15 residues. V dropped 7 bases and J dropped 9; count of bases not matched to a gene: 9. DNA of the CDR3: TGTGCCAGCAAAAGACAGGGGGCAGAGGGTTCACCCCTCCACTTT. It is translated as CASKRQGAEGSPLHF.

This chain links TRBV5-1 with TRBJ2-3, with a possible D match to TRBD2 (7 bases). Germline loops: CDR1 SGHRS, CDR2 YFSETQ. The CDR3 has 14 residues. Trimming removed 2 bases at V and 2 bases at J, with 9 bases between. The CDR3: CASSFGGATDTQYF. The CDR3 DNA reads TGCGCCAGCAGCTTTGGGGGGGCCACAGATACGCAGTATTTT.

The J gene is TRBJ2-5, the V gene TRBV16; D unresolved. The ends were cut back, 0 bases at V and 2 bases at J, with 13 bases in the middle. CDR3 length: 16 residues. Germline V gives CDR1 KGHSY, CDR2 FQNENV. The DNA for the CDR3 is TGTGCCAGCAGCCAATCTCTTCTGCCAGTACAAGAGACCCAGTACTTC. Translation: CASSQSLLPVQETQYF.

CDR3 sequence: CASSRDSSGYTF. CDR3 sequence (DNA): TGTGCCAGCAGCCGGGACAGTTCTGGCTACACCTTC. The chain couples TRBV27 to TRBJ1-2; 7 bases align to TRBD1. In germline, CDR1 is MNHEY, CDR2 SMNVEV (reference sequence). J was trimmed by 7 bases and V by 6 bases; bases with no gene match: 5. The CDR3 runs to 12 residues.

The chain recombines TRBV30 with TRBJ1-4, with D possibly being TRBD1 (5 bases). V lost 4 bases, J lost 8 bases, and 17 bases lay in between. The CDR3 runs to 14 residues. Germline assignment: CDR1 GTSNPN and CDR2 SVGIG (reference sequence). CDR3 coding DNA: TGTGCCTGGATTGGGCAGGGATTGCAGGAAAAACTGTTTTTT. Amino acids: CAWIGQGLQEKLFF.

This chain joins TRBV2 and TRBJ2-5, with no clear D. Germline V gives CDR1 SNHLY, CDR2 FYNNEI. The CDR3 runs 10 residues. Trimming took 10 bases from V and 4 from J, leaving 7 bases between them. For the CDR3, the DNA is TGTGCCACCGCGGTAGAGACCCAGTACTTC. Translated, it gives CATAVETQYF.

The V gene is TRBV28, the J gene TRBJ1-1, with 9 bases lining up with TRBD1. CDR3 length equals 14 residues. After removal of 10 bases from V and 1 base from J, the junction contained 7 bases not matched to a gene. Per germline, CDR1 MDHEN and CDR2 SYDVKM. The chain's CDR3 is CATQQGAGNTEAFF. The CDR3 nucleotides are TGTGCCACACAACAGGGGGCGGGGAACACTGAAGCTTTCTTT.

This clone was picked up one time. The genes are TRBV7-2 and TRBJ1-2; TRBD1 agrees at 9 bases. The CDR3 contains 13 residues. The germline V gene encodes CDR1 SGHTA and CDR2 FQGNSA. V lost 4 bases, J lost 9 bases, and 6 bases stayed unmatched. The CDR3 sequence is CASSSGTGRRYTF. The CDR3 DNA follows: TGTGCCAGCAGCTCCGGGACAGGGAGACGCTACACCTTC.

This chain joins TRBV4-2 and TRBJ1-2, with TRBD1 matching 8 bases. V gave up 1 base and J gave up 7 bases; unmatched junction bases: 11. Germline CDR1 LGHNA, CDR2 YNFKEQ. The CDR3 sequence is 16 residues long. The CDR3 nucleotides are TGTGCCAGCAGCCAAGGAGGGACAGGTAGTTCGCGTGGCTACACCTTC. Encoded protein: CASSQGGTGSSRGYTF.

This chain connects TRBV5-4 to TRBJ1-1; 7 nucleotides align to TRBD1. The V gene's germline CDR1 is SGHNT and CDR2 YYREEE (reference sequence). The CDR3 length is 14 residues. V dropped 5 bases and J dropped 1; count of bases not matched to a gene: 5. CDR3 sequence reads: CASRPGQPNTEAFF. For the CDR3, the DNA is TGTGCCAGCAGACCGGGACAGCCGAACACTGAAGCTTTCTTT. Based on the CDR3 plus reference TRBV5-4 and TRBJ1-1, the full variable domain is ETGVTQSPTHLIKTRGQQVTLRCSSQSGHNTVSWYQQALGQGPQFIFQYYREEENGRGNFPPRFSGLQFPNYSSELNVNALELDDSALYLCASRPGQPNTEAFFGQGTRLTVV.